This T cell receptor beta chain was profiled in a study of Graves' ophthalmopathy and Graves' hyperthyroidism. General observations from the study: Stable hyperthyroidism and ophthalmopathy were told apart by a 13-signature model, which achieved around 88% sensitivity and roughly 80% specificity.

Trimming left V 5 bases short and J 9 bases short, with 11 bases between. The CDR3 is made up of 12 amino acids. In germline, CDR1 is MNHNS, CDR2 SASEGT. Amplification of TCR beta CDR3 regions used RNA transcripts. Second-round multiplex PCR came after a first-round RT-PCR that employed HTBI primers. TCRdb processed the multiplex PCR reads anew with MiXCR; each CDR3 protein has one entry. This table has tens of thousands of distinct CDR3 sequences, 50% appearing once. Points on this clonotype: Its antigen is not known.

This chain uses TRBV6-1 with TRBJ1-3, with D possibly being TRBD1 (6 bases). Sequenced input: peripheral blood. The sequence was collected from an adult woman with stable Graves' hyperthyroidism. The CDR3: CASSYGDTTIYF. CDR3 coding DNA: TGTGCCAGCAGTTACGGGGACACCACCATATATTTT.